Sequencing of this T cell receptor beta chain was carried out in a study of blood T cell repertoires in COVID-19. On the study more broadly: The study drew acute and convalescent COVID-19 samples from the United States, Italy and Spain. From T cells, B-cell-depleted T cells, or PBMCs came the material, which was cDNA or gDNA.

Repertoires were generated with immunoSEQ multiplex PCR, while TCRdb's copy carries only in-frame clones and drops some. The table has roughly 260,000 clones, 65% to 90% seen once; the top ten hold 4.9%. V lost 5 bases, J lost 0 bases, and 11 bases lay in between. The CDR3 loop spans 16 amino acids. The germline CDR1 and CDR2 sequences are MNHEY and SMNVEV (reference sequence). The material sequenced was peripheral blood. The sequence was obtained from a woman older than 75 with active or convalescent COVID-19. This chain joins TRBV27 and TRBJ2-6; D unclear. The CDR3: CASSPETASGANVLTF. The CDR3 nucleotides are TGTGCCAGCAGTCCCGAAACAGCCTCTGGGGCCAACGTCCTGACTTTC.